This T cell receptor beta chain appears in the sequencing data of a study of cytomegalovirus exposure and HLA in healthy donors. Healthy bone marrow donors made up the cohort. In its sample, this clone was seen a few times. CDR1 is GTSNPN and CDR2 is SVGIG in the germline V gene (reference sequence). The CDR3 covers 13 residues. The primer mix had 60 Vbeta and 13 Jbeta primers. The protocol was immunoSEQ multiplex PCR, while the TCRdb copy is restricted to in-frame clones and leaves out a portion. Altogether about 200,000 clones are present, around 80% being singletons, with the ten largest covering approximately 3.8%.

The J gene is TRBJ2-3, the V gene TRBV30; the match to TRBD2 covers 12 bases. The sample taken for sequencing was PBMCs. The clonotype originates from a male donor in good health and CMV-seronegative. The CDR3 DNA reads as TGTGCTCGGACTAGCGGGATAGTAGATACGCAGTATTTT. Its protein is CARTSGIVDTQYF.